These T cell receptor beta chains were read from a single sample in a study of molecular identifiers for immune sequencing clone quantification. TCRdb redid the calling of the PCR reads with MiXCR, one entry per CDR3 protein. The table shows around 480,000 distinct CDR3 sequences, with about 25% occurring only once. Sequencing used naive CD8+ T cells from blood, with Jurkat cell RNA spiked in. These receptors all come from a human donor in good health. Some libraries in this study had Jurkat cell RNA spiked in. Both conserved end residues are part of each CDR3. Each record gives: clone size, V gene, D gene, J gene, CDR3 DNA, CDR3 protein. A D gene is named only where the DNA matches it firmly. Expanded clones are given a class, and other clones once, few, many or no size at all.

>few|TRBV28|NA|TRBJ2-7
TGTGCCAGCAGTTTGCTGAAGTTGGCAGATGCGGCCTACGAGCAGTACTTC
CASSLLKLADAAYEQYF
>NA|TRBV6-6|TRBD1|TRBJ2-1
TGTGCCAGCAGCCGCACACCGGGACAGGGGGCAAATGAGCAGTTCTTC
CASSRTPGQGANEQFF
>many|TRBV12-3/TRBV12-4|NA|TRBJ2-3
TGTGCCAGCAGCCCTAGCCCCAACACAGATACGCAGTATTTT
CASSPSPNTDTQYF
>NA|TRBV30|TRBD2|TRBJ2-2
TGTGGCTGGGGACTAGCGGGAGAGACCGGGGAGCTGTTTTTT
CGWGLAGETGELFF
>few|TRBV10-3|TRBD2|TRBJ2-7
TGTGCCATCAGTGAGTCCCGGGAGGGCCGATACGAGCAGTACTTC
CAISESREGRYEQYF
>few|TRBV9|TRBD1|TRBJ2-3
TGTGCCAGCAGCGTAGCTGGAGGGACAGGGGTGGTAACAGATACGCAGTATTTT
CASSVAGGTGVVTDTQYF
>many|TRBV29-1|NA|TRBJ1-1
TGCAGCGCCCTACCGGACATATCTGAAGCTTTCTTT
CSALPDISEAFF
>NA|TRBV7-2|TRBD2|TRBJ2-3
TGTGCCGGCAGCACAGGGACTAGCGGTTGGTCTGATACGCAGTATTTT
CAGSTGTSGWSDTQYF
>few|TRBV4-1|NA|TRBJ2-3
TGCGCCAGCAGCCAAGATCCCCCGGGAGATACGCAGTATTTT
CASSQDPPGDTQYF
>few|TRBV5-3|NA|TRBJ2-1
TGTGCCAGCAGACTCTTGGGAGAGCAGTTCTTC
CASRLLGEQFF
>many|TRBV20-1|TRBD2|TRBJ2-4
TGCAGTGCTAGTTCGCCAGCGGGAGGTCCGCTAGCCAAAAACATTCAGTACTTC
CSASSPAGGPLAKNIQYF
>NA|TRBV28|TRBD2|TRBJ2-5
TGTGCCAGCAGTTTAGGTGCTAGCGGGAGGGAAGAGACCCAGTACTTC
CASSLGASGREETQYF
>NA|TRBV5-6|TRBD1|TRBJ1-5
TGTGCCAGCAGGGCCGGGACAGGGGTGGATCAGCCCCAGCATTTT
CASRAGTGVDQPQHF
>NA|TRBV4-3|NA|TRBJ1-2
TGCGCCAGCAGCCAAGATCGATTCGCCAGTATCATCTATGGCTACACCTTC
CASSQDRFASIIYGYTF
>many|TRBV12-3/TRBV12-4|NA|TRBJ1-1
TGTGCCAGCAGTTTAGGAGAGGGAAACACTGAAGCTTTCTTT
CASSLGEGNTEAFF
>few|TRBV13|TRBD2|TRBJ2-7
TGTGCCAGCAGCCCACCAACTAGCGGGGGGGCGTGGGAGCAGTACTTC
CASSPPTSGGAWEQYF
>few|TRBV6-5|NA|TRBJ1-5
TGTGCCAGCCGGCAGACGGGATTCCTCGATTATAGCAATCAGCCCCAGCATTTT
CASRQTGFLDYSNQPQHF
>many|TRBV7-9|TRBD1|TRBJ2-2
TGTGCCAGCAGCCCCCGGGACAGGGTTGCCGGGGAGCTGTTTTTT
CASSPRDRVAGELFF
>many|TRBV27|TRBD1|TRBJ2-7
TGTGCCAGCAGCTTATTGGGACAGGGGTACGAGCAGTACTTC
CASSLLGQGYEQYF
>many|TRBV30|NA|TRBJ1-1
TGTGCCTGGGCAACAGGGAACATGAACACTGAAGCTTTCTTT
CAWATGNMNTEAFF
>NA|TRBV27|NA|TRBJ2-3
TGTGCCAGCAGCTGCGGACTAATCACTAGCACAGATACGCAGTATTTT
CASSCGLITSTDTQYF
>NA|TRBV10-2|NA|TRBJ2-5
TGCGCCAGCAGTGATGGGGGGGCCGAAGAGACCCAGTACTTC
CASSDGGAEETQYF
>few|TRBV10-3|TRBD2|TRBJ2-7
TGTGCCATCAGTGAGGCTAGCGGGAGCGCCTACGAGCAGTACTTC
CAISEASGSAYEQYF